Reported below is one T cell receptor (beta chain). Its target is not known. Looked up from germline, CDR1 is KGHSH and CDR2 is LQKENI. The germline V and J ends were trimmed by 5 bases and 3 bases, with 13 bases remaining between them. The CDR3 extends over 14 amino acids. The data were obtained in a study of cytomegalovirus exposure and HLA in healthy donors. Use of 60 Vbeta and 13 Jbeta primers characterized the PCR. Only in-frame clones appear in the TCRdb table, and some are missing; sequencing was by immunoSEQ multiplex PCR. Of about 160,000 clones in the sample, approximately 83% were seen once. Study observations and caveats: For most TCR sequences rarity was the rule, although some public TCRs occurred in many donors.

Specimen: PBMCs. J is TRBJ1-1 and V is TRBV18; no firm D call. The sequence was collected from a woman under 30 in good health and CMV-seronegative. DNA for the CDR3: TGTGCCAGCTCATCCGACTTAACGGACACTGAAGCTTTCTTT. It yields the protein CASSSDLTDTEAFF.